This T cell receptor beta chain was obtained from a study of beta chain features in type 1 diabetes. Heparinised blood was drawn once per donor, averaging roughly 120 mL. Over 95% purity was reached by all sorted populations. Comments on this clone: Antigen specificity is unknown. Sequence at one end of the junction differs from germline and may be a read error.

CDR3 length: 10 amino acids. Germline-derived CDR1 and CDR2 are LGHNT and FRNRAP. Study-level points and caveats: Lower insertion and higher deletion counts appeared at VDJ junctions in type 1 diabetes patients. Resolution of whether HLA type affects TCRB rearrangement was not achieved here. All four CD4+ subsets of Type 1 diabetes patients contained TCRB CDR3s that were moderately but significantly shorter.

What was sequenced were expressed TCRB transcripts, since all of the isolated RNA had been reverse transcribed. TCRdb keeps only in-frame clones here, not all; method: immunoSEQ multiplex PCR. The table includes about 240,000 clones, approximately 14% detected once. The TCR sequence derives from a man aged 30 to 45 with type 1 diabetes. Sequencing input: naive CD4+ T cells from blood. The chain combines TRBV12-5 with TRBJ1-2; D is perhaps TRBD1 (5 bases). The CDR3 loop reads CASGFDRATF. The CDR3 DNA sequence: TGTGCTAGTGGTTTTGACAGAGCCACTTTC.